This entry lists 29 T cell receptor beta chains sequenced from one sample in a study of blood T cell repertoires in COVID-19 (dated by TCRdb to the early 2020s). Libraries were constructed by the immunoSEQ multiplex PCR assay. TCRdb provides this immuneACCESS table in a form limited to in-frame rearrangements. Some clones are lacking; in checked studies, under half of them reflect an unresolved V gene, and why the rest are absent is not known. The sample has 80,000 or so clones on record, roughly nine tenths of them singletons. About 2% of the sample is held by the ten biggest clonotypes. The sample comprised peripheral blood. Receptor source: a man between 50 and 59 years old with acute or convalescent COVID-19.

The chain joins TRBV7-9 to TRBJ2-7; D not certain. V lost 5 bases and J lost 2, with 13 bases in between. CDR1 is SEHNR and CDR2 is FQNEAQ in the germline V gene (reference sequence). This CDR3 contains 14 residues. CDR3 DNA: TGTGCCAGCAGCCGCCCTTTATGGCCCTACGAGCAGTACTTC. This translates into CASSRPLWPYEQYF.

The chain recombines TRBV7-2 with TRBJ2-3, with 8 bases identical to TRBD1. CDR3 length: 14 amino acids. Trimming cost V 3 bases and J 3 bases; bases outside gene matches: 2. Germline lookup yields CDR1 SGHTA and CDR2 FQGNSA. CDR3 in DNA: TGTGCCAGCAGCTTCGACAGGGGTACAGATACGCAGTATTTT. This codes for CASSFDRGTDTQYF.

The V gene is TRBV4-3, the J gene TRBJ1-3; D remains ambiguous. The CDR3 consists of 15 residues. The germline V gene encodes CDR1 LGHNA and CDR2 YSLEER. The V end lost 6 bases, the J end lost 0 bases, and 12 bases lay between the germline ends. The DNA for the CDR3 is TGCGCCAGCAGTGACGGCAGGATCTCTGGAAACACCATATATTTT. Its protein product is CASSDGRISGNTIYF.

This clone was recorded a few times. This chain uses TRBV2 with TRBJ1-6; the D gene is possibly TRBD1 (5 bases). The CDR3 length is 18 residues. The germline V gene encodes CDR1 SNHLY and CDR2 FYNNEI. Trimming pared 3 bases from V and 5 bases from J, leaving 20 bases between. In DNA form, the CDR3 reads TGTGCCAGCAGTGACGCAGGGATAGCGGGACCGAATAATTCACCCCTCCACTTT. This encodes CASSDAGIAGPNNSPLHF.

The chain employs TRBV28 and TRBJ2-1, with 7 positions matching TRBD1. This CDR3 contains 13 residues. V lost 2 bases to trimming and J lost 8 bases; unmatched junction nucleotides: 3. CDR1 MDHEN and CDR2 SYDVKM come from the germline V gene. The CDR3 is CASSLRGRYEQFF. The CDR3 DNA reads TGTGCCAGCAGTTTAAGGGGGCGATATGAGCAGTTCTTC. Supplemented by reference TRBV28 and TRBJ2-1, the full variable domain reads DVKVTQSSRYLVKRTGEKVFLECVQDMDHENMFWYRQDPGLGLRLIYFSYDVKMKEKGDIPEGYSVSREKKERFSLILESASTNQTSMYLCASSLRGRYEQFFGPGTRLTVL.

This clone is a singleton in its sample. This sequence joins TRBV6-1 and TRBJ1-1; 7 nucleotides agree with TRBD1. The CDR3 has 17 amino acids. Germline V CDR1 and CDR2: MNHNS, SASEGT. V shed 2 bases and J 4 bases; nucleotides not matched to a gene: 13. CDR3: CASSESQTGWSGTEAFF. The CDR3 DNA reads TGTGCCAGCAGTGAAAGTCAGACAGGGTGGTCGGGCACTGAAGCTTTCTTT.

This chain uses TRBV7-2 with TRBJ2-1; D may be TRBD2 (5 bases). V shed 6 bases and J shed 9 bases, with 18 bases lying between them. Germline V gives CDR1 SGHTA, CDR2 FQGNSA. The CDR3 loop spans 14 amino acids. As DNA, the CDR3 is TGTGCCAGCAGTCCCTCACGGGATCGCAGTGAGCAGTTCTTC. It translates to CASSPSRDRSEQFF.

J is TRBJ1-1 and V is TRBV30, with 9 nucleotides matching TRBD1. The CDR3 is made up of 13 amino acids. Germline V gene lookup returns CDR1 GTSNPN and CDR2 SVGIG (reference sequence). Trimming cost V 4 bases and J 3 bases; bases outside gene matches: 3. CDR3 protein: CAWKGQGYTEAFF. The CDR3 nucleotides read TGTGCCTGGAAGGGACAGGGCTACACTGAAGCTTTCTTT.

V gene TRBV5-1 combines with J gene TRBJ1-2, with TRBD1 as a possible D gene (6 bases). Trimming removed 5 bases from V and 4 bases from J, with 15 bases in between. In germline, CDR1 is SGHRS, CDR2 YFSETQ. This CDR3 contains 14 residues. CDR3 bases: TGCGCCAGCAGACCCCTACAGGGTTCCTATGGCTACACCTTC. Translated, it gives CASRPLQGSYGYTF.

This chain links TRBV18 with TRBJ2-4; tentatively, D is TRBD2 (5 bases). Trimming took 6 bases from V and 8 from J, leaving 14 bases between them. Germline-derived CDR1 and CDR2 are KGHSH and LQKENI. The CDR3 runs to 13 residues. In DNA, the CDR3 is TGTGCCAGCTCTCCAGTGGGAGCAGACATTCAGTACTTC. It yields the protein CASSPVGADIQYF.

The chain employs TRBV25-1 and TRBJ2-1; TRBD2 is a possible D gene (6 bases). The CDR3 has 14 amino acids. Trimming took 2 bases from V and 6 from J, leaving 11 bases between them. Per germline, CDR1 MGHDK and CDR2 SYGVNS. This chain's CDR3 is CASSEHGSSNEQFF. CDR3 DNA: TGTGCCAGCAGTGAACACGGGAGTAGCAATGAGCAGTTCTTC.

The J gene is TRBJ1-2, the V gene TRBV21-1; the table names TRBD1, a call not compared with the DNA. TRBV21-1 is a listed pseudogene. The CDR3 is 19 amino acids. CDR3 coding DNA: TGTGCCAGCAGCAAGCGCGGGACAGGGTTCACCAAAATTAACTATGGCTACACCTTC. Its protein is CASSKRGTGFTKINYGYTF.

This rearrangement joins TRBV5-1 to TRBJ2-1, with a weak D call TRBD1 (6 bases). The CDR3 runs to 14 residues. Looked up from germline, CDR1 is SGHRS and CDR2 is YFSETQ. Trimming took off 0 bases at V and 5 bases at J, with 9 bases between the two ends. The CDR3 spells CASSLAQGNNEQFF. CDR3 DNA: TGCGCCAGCAGCTTGGCTCAGGGGAACAATGAGCAGTTCTTC. Looking up the rest from reference TRBV5-1 and TRBJ2-1 gives the full variable domain: KAGVTQTPRYLIKTRGQQVTLSCSPISGHRSVSWYQQTPGQGLQFLFEYFSETQRNKGNFPGRFSGRQFSNSRSEMNVSTLELGDSALYLCASSLAQGNNEQFFGPGTRLTVL.

This chain connects TRBV4-1 to TRBJ2-5; a possible D gene is TRBD2 (6 bases). The germline V and J ends were trimmed by 4 bases and 5 bases, with 20 bases remaining between them. The CDR3 is 16 residues long. The germline V gene has CDR1 MGHRA and CDR2 YSYEKL. CDR3 coding DNA: TGCGCCAGCAGCCTAGGAACGACTAGGAGACCGGAGACCCAGTACTTC. This sequence encodes CASSLGTTRRPETQYF.

The chain employs TRBV18 and TRBJ2-3, with D perhaps matching TRBD1 (6 bases). Germline assignment: CDR1 KGHSH and CDR2 LQKENI. This CDR3 has 14 amino acids. V was trimmed by 3 bases and J by 2 bases, leaving 9 bases between them. CDR3: CASSPGQSTDTQYF. The CDR3 bases are TGTGCCAGCTCACCTGGACAGTCCACAGATACGCAGTATTTT.

The chain uses TRBV7-2 and TRBJ2-5; D perhaps matches TRBD1 (5 bases). This CDR3 has 14 amino acids. With 1 base removed from V and 7 bases from J, the gap between germline ends came to 13 bases. Germline-derived CDR1 and CDR2 are SGHTA and FQGNSA. The DNA of the CDR3 is TGTGCCAGCAGCTTAGGGGGCCTAGGGGTGACCCAGTACTTC. Encoded protein: CASSLGGLGVTQYF.

This chain joins TRBV5-1 and TRBJ1-4, with 7 positions matching TRBD1. CDR1 and CDR2 from the germline V gene are SGHRS and YFSETQ. V was clipped by 1 base and J by 4 bases; unmatched bases: 19. The CDR3 runs to 20 residues. The CDR3 bases are TGCGCCAGCAGCTTGTGTGGGGGGACAGCCTACCTTTCAGGTAATGAAAAACTGTTTTTT. Protein product: CASSLCGGTAYLSGNEKLFF.

This chain connects TRBV6-2 or TRBV6-3 to TRBJ2-7; D is uncertain. V lost 6 bases and J 2 bases, leaving 11 bases between the germline ends. CDR3 size: 13 residues. Germline values: CDR1 MNHEY, CDR2 SVGEGT. The CDR3 DNA reads as TGTGCCAGCAGCCCCCCCGGAGCCTACGAGCAGTACGTC. It yields the protein CASSPPGAYEQYV.

This clone was detected once. The chain is built from TRBV30 and TRBJ2-5; TRBD2 is a possible D gene (5 bases). V was clipped by 2 bases and J by 5 bases, with 12 bases between them. The CDR3 length is 13 residues. The germline gives CDR1 GTSNPN, CDR2 SVGIG (reference sequence). The CDR3 loop reads CAWSRLIGETQYF. The CDR3 DNA reads as TGTGCCTGGAGTAGACTAATCGGGGAGACCCAGTACTTC. The full variable domain, with the rest looked up from reference TRBV30 and TRBJ2-5, is SQTIHQWPATLVQPVGSPLSLECTVEGTSNPNLYWYRQAAGRGLQLLFYSVGIGQISSEVPQNLSASRPQDRQFILSSKKLLLSDSGFYLCAWSRLIGETQYFGPGTRLLVL.

V usage is TRBV24-1 and J usage is TRBJ1-1; 9 positions agree with TRBD1. Germline trimming cut 3 bases from V and 12 bases from J; bases unmatched to any gene: 4. The germline V gene encodes CDR1 KGHDR and CDR2 SFDVKD. The CDR3 totals 12 residues. CDR3 DNA sequence: TGTGCCACCAGTGATGAGACAGGGGGGACTTTCTTT. Protein sequence: CATSDETGGTFF.

The chain links TRBV6-6 to TRBJ1-4; possible D gene TRBD1, 6 bases. Trimming removed 7 bases at V and 3 bases at J, with 12 bases between. CDR3 length equals 14 residues. Germline V gene sequence: CDR1 MNHNY, CDR2 SVGAGI (reference sequence). This CDR3 is CASTLDSSNEKLFF. CDR3 bases: TGTGCCAGCACCTTGGACAGCTCTAATGAAAAACTGTTTTTT.

DNA of the CDR3: TGTGCCACCAGCAGAGATAGGGGACAGGGGGCCTCCTACGAGCAGTACTTC. Its protein product is CATSRDRGQGASYEQYF. This chain links TRBV15 with TRBJ2-7; 12 nucleotides agree with TRBD1. The CDR3 is 17 residues long. Germline-derived CDR1 and CDR2 are LNHNV and YYDKDF (reference sequence). Germline trimming cut 0 bases from V and 0 bases from J; bases unmatched to any gene: 3.

This chain links TRBV19 with TRBJ2-3, with 8 bases lining up with TRBD2. After removal of 3 bases from V and 0 bases from J, the junction contained 8 bases not matched to a gene. Germline values: CDR1 LNHDA, CDR2 SQIVND (reference sequence). CDR3 length: 17 amino acids. This CDR3 is CASSIQRGPSSTDTQYF. In nucleotides, the CDR3 is TGTGCCAGTAGTATCCAGCGGGGGCCTTCTAGCACAGATACGCAGTATTTT.

This clone was observed once. V is TRBV19 and J is TRBJ1-4; D possibly corresponds to TRBD1 (5 bases). The ends were cut back, 6 bases at V and 8 bases at J, with 16 bases in the middle. This CDR3 region has 14 residues. In germline, CDR1 is LNHDA, CDR2 SQIVND (reference sequence). Here the CDR3 reads CASSQAGVEEKLFF. In DNA form, the CDR3 reads TGTGCCAGTAGCCAGGCGGGGGTAGAAGAAAAACTGTTTTTT.

This clone turned up a few times. This chain connects TRBV30 to TRBJ1-6; D may be TRBD1 (5 bases). CDR1 is GTSNPN and CDR2 is SVGIG in the germline V gene (reference sequence). V lost 4 bases, J lost 6 bases, and 13 bases lay in between. The CDR3 spans 14 residues. CDR3 in DNA: TGTGCCTGGAATACGGGGGGTAGTAATTCACCCCTCCACTTT. Translation: CAWNTGGSNSPLHF.

This chain connects TRBV28 to TRBJ2-1; 12 bases line up with TRBD1. CDR1 is MDHEN and CDR2 is SYDVKM in the germline V gene. Unmatched junction bases numbered 8, after V lost 6 bases and J lost 8 bases. The CDR3 runs to 15 residues. The CDR3 DNA is TGTGCCAGCAGCCCCGCCGGGACAGGGGGCGATGAGCAGTTCTTC. Protein product: CASSPAGTGGDEQFF.

This clone has only a few counts. The rearrangement links TRBV2 to TRBJ1-1; 7 positions match TRBD1. This CDR3 spans 17 amino acids. Per germline, CDR1 SNHLY and CDR2 FYNNEI. V was pared by 3 bases and J by 5 bases, with 15 bases of the junction left unmatched. DNA for the CDR3: TGTGCCAGCAGTGACCCGGGAAGGGGGCGCTTAGGGACTGAAGCTTTCTTT. Its protein product is CASSDPGRGRLGTEAFF. The entire variable domain, with the rest obtained from reference TRBV2 and TRBJ1-1, is as follows: EPEVTQTPSHQVTQMGQEVILRCVPISNHLYFYWYRQILGQKVEFLVSFYNNEISEKSEIFDDQFSVERPDGSNFTLKIRSTKLEDSAMYFCASSDPGRGRLGTEAFFGQGTRLTVV.

The rearrangement uses TRBV4-1 and TRBJ2-7; 11 bases are shared with TRBD2. Trimming took 0 bases from V and 3 from J; bases not matched to a gene: 13. The CDR3 spans 19 residues. Looked up from germline, CDR1 is MGHRA and CDR2 is YSYEKL. The CDR3 sequence: CASSQDVPLLAGVLYEQYF. The CDR3 DNA reads TGCGCCAGCAGCCAAGATGTCCCCCTACTAGCGGGAGTCCTCTACGAGCAGTACTTC.

CDR3 DNA sequence: TGTGCCAGCAGCTCCGGGTCGCGGACAGAAAGAACTGAAGCTTTCTTT. Translation gives CASSSGSRTERTEAFF. The chain is built from TRBV7-2 and TRBJ1-1; the D gene is possibly TRBD1 (6 bases). Trimming stripped 4 bases from V and 5 bases from J, with 20 bases between. The CDR3 has 16 residues. Per germline, CDR1 SGHTA and CDR2 FQGNSA.